This T cell receptor beta chain appears in the sequencing data of a study of cytomegalovirus exposure and HLA in healthy donors. Study outcomes and limitations: Some public TCRs appeared in many individuals, while most sequences were rare. The TCR clusters that emerged in the first cohort tended, a later analysis found, to co-occur in the 120 or so validation repertoires.

The CDR3 has 16 amino acids. V was pared by 3 bases and J by 7 bases, with 6 bases of the junction left unmatched. Germline lookup yields CDR1 SGDLS and CDR2 YYNGEE. Points on this clone: Its specificity is not known.

The assay was immunoSEQ multiplex PCR, and TCRdb's table has in-frame clones only and misses some. The sample includes some 180,000 clones, about 89% of them seen just once. The chain links TRBV9 to TRBJ1-6; 11 bases align to TRBD1. The origin of this receptor is a young man in good health and CMV-seropositive. Sequencing was done on a sample of PBMCs. CDR3 coding DNA: TGTGCCAGCAGCGCCGGAGGGGACAGGGGGAATTCACCCCTCCACTTT. Its translation is CASSAGGDRGNSPLHF.